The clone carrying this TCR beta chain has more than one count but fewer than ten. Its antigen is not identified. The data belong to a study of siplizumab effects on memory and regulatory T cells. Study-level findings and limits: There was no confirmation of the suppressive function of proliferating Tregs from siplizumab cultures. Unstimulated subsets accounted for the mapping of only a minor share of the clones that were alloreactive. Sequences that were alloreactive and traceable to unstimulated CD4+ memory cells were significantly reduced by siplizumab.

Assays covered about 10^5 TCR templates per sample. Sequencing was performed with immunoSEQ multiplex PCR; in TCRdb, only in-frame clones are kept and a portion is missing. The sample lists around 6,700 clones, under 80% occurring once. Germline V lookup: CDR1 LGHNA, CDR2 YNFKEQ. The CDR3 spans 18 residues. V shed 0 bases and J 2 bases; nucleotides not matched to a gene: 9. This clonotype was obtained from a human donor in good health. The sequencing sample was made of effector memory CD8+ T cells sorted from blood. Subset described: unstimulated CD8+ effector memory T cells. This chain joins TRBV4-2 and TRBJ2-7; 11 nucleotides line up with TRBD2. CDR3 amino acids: CASSQDSLAGGLTYEQYF. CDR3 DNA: TGTGCCAGCAGCCAAGATTCCCTAGCGGGGGGTCTCACCTACGAGCAGTACTTC.